In its sample, the clone carrying this TCR beta chain was seen once. Antigen specificity is unknown. Germline CDR1 and CDR2: SGDLS and YYNGEE. The CDR3 contains 16 residues. The ends were cut back, 2 bases at V and 0 bases at J, with 14 bases in the middle. CD8+ and CD4+ T cells from blood underwent TCR beta sequencing, which was carried out in a high-throughput format. These data are taken from a study of CD8 T cells in Susac syndrome. Study as a whole: Intravenous immunoglobulin alone or corticosteroids were being given to patients with Susac syndrome at blood draw, unless they were therapy-naive.

RNA amounts of about 0.5 to 1 ug underwent reverse transcription with random hexamers. The immunoSEQ assay covered 54 Vbeta and 13 Jbeta segments for CDR3. TCRdb called the immunoSEQ multiplex PCR reads again in MiXCR, with one record for every CDR3 protein. The table has around 110,000 distinct CDR3 sequences, 94% seen once. General study points: The TCR sequencing and HLA analysis in the study involved a relatively small number of individuals, as the study acknowledged.

This TCR was sampled from a human donor with Susac syndrome. Sequencing was done on a sample of CD8+ T cells from PBMCs. V gene TRBV9 combines with J gene TRBJ1-2; D possibly corresponds to TRBD1 (6 bases). CDR3 loop: CASSVGTQDPNYGYTF. The CDR3 bases are TGTGCCAGCAGCGTGGGGACACAGGACCCTAACTATGGCTACACCTTC.